This T cell receptor (beta chain) originates from a study of cytomegalovirus exposure and HLA in healthy donors (dated by TCRdb to 2015 to 2018). Study-wide context: According to an earlier analysis of 587 of the donors, roughly 180 million T cells yielded 117 million unique TCR beta sequences and more than 250 Gb of sequence data. Approximately 310 gigabases of sequencing data and 78 million or so unique TCR sequences were included in an early release covering around 650 HLA-typed donors. Among the roughly 380 genotyped donors, around 81% belonged to the genetic ancestry cluster associated with self-reported Caucasian donors. The aim of the study was to test whether cataloging public T cell receptors could identify signatures of past pathogen exposure. The study used immunosequencing to profile the T cell repertoires of hundreds of subjects and linked those repertoires to cytomegalovirus serostatus. Besides the first cohort of roughly 700 subjects, a separate validation cohort made up of over 95 different subjects was used. To predict cytomegalovirus infection status, the study brought together high-throughput TCR immunosequencing, statistical association of individual TCRs with disease status, and machine learning. In a later analysis, previously published TCR beta repertoires from 500 to 750 donors were re-analyzed and high-resolution HLA genotyping was added so that TCR occurrence patterns could be studied. Rather than drawing on any new phenotypic data, the later analysis identified candidate immune exposures from TCR beta sequences and the way those sequences occurred across donors. To decide whether each TCR beta V gene segment behaved as functional or pseudogenic, an earlier analysis of 587 of the donors relied on high-throughput TCR beta sequencing. Donor age, sex, ethnicity and CMV serostatus were compiled alongside the repertoire data. A later genetic analysis used genome-wide SNP genotypes for about 65% of the 666 donors, treating that subset as a discovery cohort. Every discovery cohort repertoire had been produced on one sequencing platform. HLA typing included class I and class II loci at four-digit resolution. The number of donors typed differed by locus, with roughly 620-630 for A, B, C, DRB1 and DQB1, more than 500 for DQA1, nearly 610 for DPA1, and 400 to 490 for DPB1. Because of strong linkage in the cohort, five DR-DQ haplotypes were treated as single units for association and clustering. Among 300 to 450 genotyped donors of the cohort, an average of about 240,000 unique TCR beta nucleotide sequences were sequenced per donor, around 18% of them non-productive. General study outcomes and caveats: The cohort was sequenced for TCR beta chains only, and without alpha or paired-chain data the features that could be detected were limited. A later analysis reported that several top co-occurrence clusters appeared linked to parvovirus B19, influenza, CMV and Epstein-Barr virus. An association between a missense DCLRE1C variant and V-gene and J-gene trimming of TCR beta chains was found in a later genetic analysis and replicated in an independent cohort. For the cohort, immune exposure information was limited to CMV serostatus. A further reported finding was that TCR beta sequences accurately predicted the HLA-A and HLA-B alleles for most subjects in the first cohort. In a later analysis, TCR association rates were found to vary across HLA loci, with the most associated TCRs seen for DRB1 alleles and the fewest for HLA-C alleles. Presence/absence analyses assumed roughly uniform sequencing depth across donors, an assumption that may not hold. Specific HLA alleles were associated with over 15,000 TCR beta sequences at a false discovery rate of 0.05 in a later analysis. The 87-base-pair reads could not distinguish some IMGT-functional V segments, including TRBV6-2 and TRBV6-3, so those segments were excluded. In a later analysis, most CMV-associated TCR beta chains were found to appear HLA-restricted, with HLA associations seemingly driven largely by CMV exposure. Across donors, most TCR sequences were observed very rarely, whereas some public TCRs were present in many individuals. Because some donors lacked HLA typing at each locus, the association tests relied only on the typed subset. A later genetic analysis reported fewer N-insertions in productive TCRs among donors in an Asian-associated ancestry cluster than the roughly 700-donor mean. A group of highly shared sequence variants was considered likely to be a technical artifact of the sequencing pipeline. Three of the identified cytomegalovirus-associated TCR beta chains were confirmed in vitro to be specific for cytomegalovirus antigens. In the study, 150 to 200 TCR beta chains were listed as associated with cytomegalovirus. In a later analysis, HLA-associated TCR beta chains were found to be more clonally expanded and to have lower generation probabilities than equally common non-associated chains. The earlier analysis of some 560 of the donors excluded roughly 16 rarely observed V segments, including chromosome 9 orphons, because counts were too low. The classifier was reported to diagnose cytomegalovirus status with high specificity and sensitivity in both the original cohort and the validation cohort. The authors suggested that the approach could potentially be generalized to other disease states and immunological phenotypes. Correlated functional status among segregating V segments might be attributable to linkage disequilibrium, but an unknown experimental factor could not be ruled out. Strong co-occurrence of HLA alleles, especially DR and DQ, made assigning TCR associations to individual alleles difficult. In an earlier analysis of approximately 600 of the donors, most TCR beta V segments were observed in productive rearrangements about 90% or about 30% of the time, broadly matching IMGT annotations.

The CDR3 spans 14 residues, from the cysteine through the phenylalanine. The DNA shown is the 42-base CDR3, in frame from base 1. CDR1 and CDR2 are drawn from the germline V gene: MNHEY, SVGAGI. Trimming accounts for 6 bases at V and 8 bases at J, while the number of junction bases matched to no gene is 7. The cohort consisted of more than 650 healthy bone marrow donors. At the time of sampling, every cohort member was nominally healthy, though immune exposures that went unrecorded were likely present. The donor tested CMV seropositive and was one of the 289 seropositive cohort members. A peripheral blood sample was provided by each donor, and peripheral blood mononuclear cells were used for TCR beta sequencing. The Qiagen DNeasy Blood Extraction Kit was used to extract genomic DNA from the blood cell samples. The receptor library was made with the immunoSEQ multiplex PCR assay. For the multiplex PCR, a mixture combining 60 forward primers for TCR Vbeta segments and 13 reverse primers for TCR Jbeta segments was used. The CDR3 region of rearranged TCR beta genes was amplified from genomic DNA by a multiplex PCR assay. On the Illumina HiSeq System, the amplified TCR beta libraries were sequenced as 87-base-pair reads. In the paper's pipeline: A later analysis counted some 80 million unique TCR beta chains across the 670 or so repertoires, and some 11 million of these chains were shared by at least two donors. Raw reads were error-corrected and collapsed into unique sequences with a nearest-neighbor algorithm that merged closely related sequences to remove PCR and sequencing errors. CDR3 sequences were aligned to IMGT reference sequences to assign V, D and J gene segments. For a sequence to be retained, a match of at least six nucleotides to both a V gene segment and a J gene segment was required. A rearrangement counted as productive if the CDR3 had no stop codons and remained in frame with V and J, and every other rearrangement counted as non-productive. CDR3 was defined by IMGT convention, running from the second conserved V-encoded cysteine to the conserved J-encoded phenylalanine. Sequences without an unambiguous match to a single V gene segment were excluded from the earlier analysis of 587 of the donors. In an earlier analysis of roughly 500 of the donors, V segments were called functional above 56.7% productive rearrangements and were called segregating when the between-donor standard deviation exceeded 5%. To diagnose cytomegalovirus status from the catalog of TCR beta chain sequences, a statistical classification framework was built. In a later analysis, TCR nucleotide sequences were compared against IMGT/GENE-DB human TR gene sequences so that V and J genes could be assigned. The TCRdist pipeline was used in a later analysis to assign CDR3 sequences and most-parsimonious VDJ recombination scenarios. In a later analysis, each TCR beta chain was defined by its CDR3 amino acid sequence together with its V-gene family, and reads without a unique V-gene family were excluded. As a way to deal with suspected cross-contamination and a sequencing artifact, a later analysis dropped 450 to 700 nucleotide sequences that were highly shared and had low generation probability. In a later analysis, a clonal expansion index for each public chain was calculated from normalized within-repertoire ranks of inferred template counts. In a later analysis, generation probabilities were computed with a VDJ recombination model fitted to out-of-frame rearrangements, and the resulting probabilities were checked against IGoR. Hypergeometric tests were used in a later analysis to score TCR-TCR, TCR-HLA and TCR-CMV co-occurrence, with a repertoire-size bias correction applied to the TCR pairs. In a later analysis, false discovery rates were estimated by permuting HLA or CMV assignments 20 times. A later analysis grouped co-occurring TCRs with DBSCAN, adding TCRdist sequence similarity when clustering within HLA-allele-positive subsets. Co-occurrence clustering excluded repertoires with fewer than 30,000 or more than 120,000 public chains, plus five with anomalous nucleotide sharing. In TCRdb, the immuneACCESS table is reduced to in-frame sequences with V and J assigned. These tables do not hold every clone; where another copy was compared, an unresolved V gene accounts for under half, and the others remain unexplained. The V and J calls and clone size come from that table; D and trimming were worked out from the DNA. A total of about 130,000 clones appear in this sample, approximately 78% of them only once. The ten top clones hold about 8.1% of the sample.

Note on this clone: This receptor's antigen is unknown. Per-base qualities were not stored, and no clone one base away is much larger.

The material sequenced was PBMCs. This receptor was identified in a woman in her forties or fifties in good health and CMV-seropositive. The chain couples TRBV6-5 to TRBJ1-6; 7 of the junction bases match TRBD1. The bases are TGTGCCAGCAGCCGACAGGGATATGATTCACCCCTCCACTTT. It encodes CASSRQGYDSPLHF.